Sequencing of this T cell receptor (beta chain) was carried out in a study of CD8 T cells in ankylosing spondylitis. Study outcomes and limitations: A CD8+ phenotype characterized the disease-linked clones, which were relatively rare in peripheral blood.

Regarding this clonotype: Its antigen is currently unknown.

Unmatched junction bases numbered 9, after V lost 5 bases and J lost 8 bases. The CDR3 spans 16 residues. TCRdb re-derived calls from the 5' RACE reads in MiXCR, one entry per CDR3 protein. The sample includes hundreds of thousands of distinct CDR3 sequences, around a quarter seen only once; the top ten take more than 6.5%. The chain employs TRBV12-3 or TRBV12-4 and TRBJ2-1; 13 nucleotides line up with TRBD2. The TCR originated in a male donor with ankylosing spondylitis or in good health (not recorded which). The sequencing sample was made of blood, either unsorted or a sorted T cell fraction (not recorded which). Here the CDR3 reads CASSQGTSGNLDEQFF. In DNA form, the CDR3 reads TGTGCCAGCAGTCAAGGGACTAGCGGGAATCTGGATGAGCAGTTCTTC.